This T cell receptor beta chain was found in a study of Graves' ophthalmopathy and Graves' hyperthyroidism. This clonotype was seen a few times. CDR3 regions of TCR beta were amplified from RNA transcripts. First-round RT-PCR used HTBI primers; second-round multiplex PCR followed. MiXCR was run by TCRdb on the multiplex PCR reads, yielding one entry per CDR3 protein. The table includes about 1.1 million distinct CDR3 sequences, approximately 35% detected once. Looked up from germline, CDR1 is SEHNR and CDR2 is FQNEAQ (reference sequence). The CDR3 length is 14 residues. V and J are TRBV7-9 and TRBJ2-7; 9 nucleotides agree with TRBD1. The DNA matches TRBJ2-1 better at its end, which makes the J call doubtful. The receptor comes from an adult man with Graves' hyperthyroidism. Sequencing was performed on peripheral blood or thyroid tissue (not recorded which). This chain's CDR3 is CASSPGQGWDEQFF. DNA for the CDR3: TGTGCCAGCAGCCCAGGACAGGGGTGGGATGAGCAGTTCTTC.